This T cell receptor beta chain came from a study of blood T cells in healthy people across ages. This clonotype has only a few counts. Its matching antigen is unknown. Drawn from each donor were about 9 milliliters of peripheral blood. Findings and caveats of the study: Considered underestimates were the diversity estimates obtained from one million T cells. Nothing was known about donor CMV status, and this possibly confounded expanded clonotype changes.

Per the germline V gene, CDR1 is SNHLY and CDR2 is FYNNEI. CDR3 size: 12 residues. Between the trimmed V and J ends, which lost 7 bases and 2 bases, there was a span of 9 bases. The second PCR ran about 6 to 11 cycles with a sample-barcoded 5' primer and J-beta primers. A template-switch adaptor that had 12 random nucleotides put a tag on each cDNA molecule. TCRdb reprocessed the 5' RACE reads with MiXCR, giving one entry per CDR3 protein. Of hundreds of thousands of distinct CDR3 sequences detected, around 54% appear once; the ten largest clones hold about two fifths. The clonotype originates from a man in his fifties or sixties in good health. J is TRBJ2-7 and V is TRBV2; no firm D call. The sample was blood. This chain's CDR3 is CASKTDAYEQYF. CDR3 coding DNA: TGTGCCAGCAAGACTGATGCCTACGAGCAGTACTTC.